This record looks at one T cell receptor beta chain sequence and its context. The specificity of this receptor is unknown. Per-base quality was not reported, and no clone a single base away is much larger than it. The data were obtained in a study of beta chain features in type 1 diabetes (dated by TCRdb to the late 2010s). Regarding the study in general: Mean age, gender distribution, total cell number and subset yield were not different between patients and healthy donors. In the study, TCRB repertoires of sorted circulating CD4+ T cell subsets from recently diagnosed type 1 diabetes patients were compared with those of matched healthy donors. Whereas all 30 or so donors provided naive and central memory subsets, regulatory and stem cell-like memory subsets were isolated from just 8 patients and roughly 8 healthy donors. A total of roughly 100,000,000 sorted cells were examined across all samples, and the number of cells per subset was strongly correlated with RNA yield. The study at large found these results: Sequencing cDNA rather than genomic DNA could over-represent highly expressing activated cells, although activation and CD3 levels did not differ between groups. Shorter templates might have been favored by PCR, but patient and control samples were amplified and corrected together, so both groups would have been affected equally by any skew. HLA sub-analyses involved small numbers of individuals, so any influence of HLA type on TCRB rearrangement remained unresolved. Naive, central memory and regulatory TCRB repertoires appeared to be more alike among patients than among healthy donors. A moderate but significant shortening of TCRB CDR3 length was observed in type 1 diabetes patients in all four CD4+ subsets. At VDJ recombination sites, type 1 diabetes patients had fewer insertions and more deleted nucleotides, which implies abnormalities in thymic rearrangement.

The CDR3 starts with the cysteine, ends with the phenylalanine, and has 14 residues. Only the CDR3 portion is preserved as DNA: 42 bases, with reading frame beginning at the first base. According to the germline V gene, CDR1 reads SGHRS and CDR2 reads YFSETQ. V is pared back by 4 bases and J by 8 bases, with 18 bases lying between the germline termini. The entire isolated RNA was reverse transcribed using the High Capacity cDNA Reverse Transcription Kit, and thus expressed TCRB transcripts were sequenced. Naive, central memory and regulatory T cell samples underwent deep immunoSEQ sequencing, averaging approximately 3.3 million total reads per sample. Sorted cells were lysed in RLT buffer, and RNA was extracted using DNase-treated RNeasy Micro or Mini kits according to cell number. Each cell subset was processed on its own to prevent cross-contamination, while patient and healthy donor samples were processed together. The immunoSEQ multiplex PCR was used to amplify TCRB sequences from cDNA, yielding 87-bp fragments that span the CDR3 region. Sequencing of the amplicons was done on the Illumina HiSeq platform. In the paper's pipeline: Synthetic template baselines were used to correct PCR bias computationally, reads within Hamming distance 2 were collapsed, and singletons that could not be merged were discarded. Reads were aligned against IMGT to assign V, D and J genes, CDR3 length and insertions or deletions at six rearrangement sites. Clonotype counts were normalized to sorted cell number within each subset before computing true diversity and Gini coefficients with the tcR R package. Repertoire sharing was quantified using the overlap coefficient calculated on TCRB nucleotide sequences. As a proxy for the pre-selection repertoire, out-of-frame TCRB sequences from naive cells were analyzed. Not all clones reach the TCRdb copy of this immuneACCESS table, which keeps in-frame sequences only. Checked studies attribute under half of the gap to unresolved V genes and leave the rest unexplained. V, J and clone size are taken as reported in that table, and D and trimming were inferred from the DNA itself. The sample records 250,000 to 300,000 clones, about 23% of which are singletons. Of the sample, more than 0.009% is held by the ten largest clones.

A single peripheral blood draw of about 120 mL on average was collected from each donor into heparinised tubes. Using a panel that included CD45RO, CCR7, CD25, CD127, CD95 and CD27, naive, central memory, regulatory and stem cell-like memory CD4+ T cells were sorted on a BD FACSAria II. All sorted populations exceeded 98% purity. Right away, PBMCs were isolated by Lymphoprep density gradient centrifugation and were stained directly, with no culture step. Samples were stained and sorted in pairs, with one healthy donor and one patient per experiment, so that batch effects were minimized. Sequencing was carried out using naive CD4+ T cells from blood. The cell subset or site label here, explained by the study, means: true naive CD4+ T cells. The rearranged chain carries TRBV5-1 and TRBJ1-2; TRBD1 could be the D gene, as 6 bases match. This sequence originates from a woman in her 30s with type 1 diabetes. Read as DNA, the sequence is TGCGCCAGCAGCCACACTACAGGGCCTGGAGGCTACACCTTC. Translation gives CASSHTTGPGGYTF.